A selection of T cell receptor beta chains follows, all from one sample in a study of CDR3 diversity in severe acne. TCRdb independently ran MiXCR on the PCR reads; one entry per CDR3 protein. Of about 86,000 distinct CDR3 sequences in the sample, 51% are singletons; the top ten hold roughly an eighth. The sample taken for sequencing was blood. These receptors were taken from a male donor in good health, without acne. Each CDR3 is given with its conserved first and last residue. D genes are given only for firm matches. A clone size is listed for some rows: how often the clone was seen (once, few, many), or a class if it is expanded.

V	size	J	D	CDR3	DNA
TRBV7-2	medium-sized	TRBJ2-1	NA	CASKGGGNEQFF	TGTGCCAGCAAGGGGGGAGGGAATGAGCAGTTCTTC
TRBV9	many	TRBJ2-7	NA	CASSAGTNYEQYF	TGTGCCAGCAGCGCAGGGACAAACTACGAGCAGTACTTC
TRBV15	NA	TRBJ2-7	TRBD1	CATSRPPGTGADYEQYF	TGTGCCACCAGCAGACCACCCGGGACAGGAGCCGACTACGAGCAGTACTTC
TRBV5-1	NA	TRBJ1-1	NA	CASSLAVRGDTEAFF	TGCGCCAGCAGCTTGGCCGTTAGAGGCGACACTGAAGCTTTCTTT
TRBV10-3	NA	TRBJ1-1	TRBD1	CAISDPGQPNTEAFF	TGTGCCATCAGCGACCCGGGACAGCCGAACACTGAAGCTTTCTTT
TRBV19	NA	TRBJ2-2	NA	CASSSSSHSNTRELFF	TGTGCCAGTAGTAGTAGCTCACATTCCAACACCAGGGAGCTGTTTTTT
TRBV20-1	NA	TRBJ1-2	NA	CSASGTGGYTF	TGCAGTGCCAGCGGGACGGGGGGCTACACCTTC
TRBV7-3	NA	TRBJ2-3	NA	CASSVTESSYNEQFFGSTDTQYF	NA
TRBV2	few	TRBJ2-7	TRBD2	CASSVFSGISYEQYF	TGTGCCAGCAGTGTTTTTAGCGGGATATCCTACGAGCAGTACTTC
TRBV4-2	NA	TRBJ1-6	TRBD1	CASSFPDRAGSPLHF	TGTGCCAGCAGCTTCCCCGACAGGGCGGGATCACCCCTCCACTTT
TRBV7-2	many	TRBJ2-4	TRBD1	CASSPGQGGAKNIQYF	TGTGCCAGCAGCCCGGGACAGGGGGGAGCCAAAAACATTCAGTACTTC
TRBV5-1	NA	TRBJ1-1	TRBD1	CASRVGQLNTEAFF	TGCGCCAGCAGAGTGGGACAGTTGAACACTGAAGCTTTCTTT
TRBV11-1	many	TRBJ2-5	NA	CASSFLHPPDETQYF	TGTGCCAGCAGCTTCCTTCACCCCCCCGACGAGACCCAGTACTTC
TRBV7-2	NA	TRBJ2-5	TRBD2	CASSLVLAGPGETQYF	TGTGCCAGCAGCTTAGTACTAGCGGGCCCCGGGGAGACCCAGTACTTC
TRBV19	NA	TRBJ1-2	NA	CASRGWLVIGGYTF	TGTGCCAGTAGAGGATGGTTGGTAATAGGTGGCTACACCTTC
TRBV2	NA	TRBJ1-2	NA	CASSEALTTYGYTF	TGTGCCAGCAGTGAAGCGCTTACCACCTATGGCTACACCTTC
TRBV28	many	TRBJ1-4	NA	CASGVGHEKLFF	TGTGCCAGCGGGGTCGGGCATGAAAAACTGTTTTTT
TRBV28	few	TRBJ1-2	NA	CASSRITGTNYGYTF	TGTGCCAGCAGTCGAATCACGGGTACGAACTATGGCTACACCTTC
TRBV11-3	NA	TRBJ1-4	NA	CASSARGGAVKLFF	TGTGCCAGCAGCGCCAGGGGAGGGGCAGTAAAACTGTTTTTT
TRBV7-9	NA	TRBJ2-7	NA	CASTTEGIYEQYF	TGTGCCAGCACGACTGAGGGGATCTACGAGCAGTACTTC
TRBV11-1	many	TRBJ2-3	NA	CASSPDSDTQYF	TGTGCCAGCAGCCCGGACTCAGATACGCAGTATTTT
TRBV30	NA	TRBJ2-1	NA	CAWNPGSYNEQLF	TGTGCCTGGAACCCGGGTTCTTACAATGAGCAGCTCTTC
TRBV28	many	TRBJ2-3	NA	CASRIAGLTDTQYF	TGTGCCAGCAGAATTGCCGGCCTCACAGATACGCAGTATTTT
TRBV29-1	many	TRBJ1-4	NA	CSVVRGQGDEKLFF	TGCAGCGTTGTAAGGGGCCAGGGAGATGAAAAACTGTTTTTT
TRBV5-4	NA	TRBJ2-1	NA	CASSSGLGGSSYNEQFF	TGTGCCAGCAGCTCGGGACTGGGCGGAAGCTCCTACAATGAGCAGTTCTTC
TRBV5-5	many	TRBJ2-3	NA	CASSLLTTSTDTQYF	TGTGCCAGCAGCTTGCTCACAACTAGCACAGATACGCAGTATTTT
TRBV20-1	NA	TRBJ2-1	TRBD2	CSASETSGGSSYNEQFF	TGCAGTGCTTCAGAGACTAGCGGGGGGAGCTCCTACAATGAGCAGTTCTTC